This TCR beta chain came from a study of molecular identifiers for immune sequencing clone quantification. One entry per CDR3 protein results from TCRdb running MiXCR on the PCR reads. The sample records under 65,000 distinct CDR3 sequences, 20% to 25% being singletons. The CDR3 runs to 16 residues. In germline, CDR1 is SQVTM, CDR2 ANQGSEA. The V and J ends lost 1 base and 5 bases, in that order; junction bases with no gene match: 11. Sequenced material: naive CD8+ T cells from blood, with Jurkat cell RNA spiked in. This sample's subset: FACS-sorted CD8+CD4-CCR7+CD45RA+ naive T cells. This receptor was obtained from a human donor in good health. Some libraries in this study had Jurkat cell RNA spiked in. The chain employs TRBV29-1 and TRBJ2-3, with 8 positions matching TRBD2. CDR3 nucleotide sequence: TGCAGCGTTGAAGGTCGAAAGCGGGAGCTGGTAGATACGCAGTATTTT. Translating it yields CSVEGRKRELVDTQYF.